Below, 18 T cell receptor beta chains from the same sample are listed, as sequenced in a study of blood T cell repertoires in COVID-19. TCRdb keeps only in-frame clones here, not all; method: immunoSEQ multiplex PCR. The table includes thousands of clones, approximately 80% detected once. Source material: peripheral blood. The receptor set was obtained from a human donor in a cohort sampled during active COVID-19.

This rearrangement joins TRBV11-3 to TRBJ2-3; 9 bases agree with TRBD1. The ends lost 4 bases at V and 2 bases at J; junction bases unmatched: 10. The CDR3 is 17 amino acids. CDR1 is SGHNT, CDR2 YENEEA, per germline. The DNA of the CDR3 is TGTGCCAGCAGCTCAAACTTTGGGACAGGGAACACAGATACGCAGTATTTT. Translated, it gives CASSSNFGTGNTDTQYF.

The chain joins TRBV7-9 to TRBJ2-7; 9 bases line up with TRBD2. J gave up 1 base and V 5 bases, and 6 bases lay outside the gene matches. The CDR3 contains 15 residues. Germline CDR1 and CDR2: SEHNR and FQNEAQ (reference sequence). CDR3 in amino acids: CASSRSGGLSYEQYF. CDR3 nucleotides: TGTGCCAGCAGCCGTAGCGGGGGCCTGTCCTACGAGCAGTACTTC. The whole variable domain, remainder taken from reference TRBV7-9 and TRBJ2-7, is DTGVSQNPRHKITKRGQNVTFRCDPISEHNRLYWYRQTLGQGPEFLTYFQNEAQLEKSRLLSDRFSAERPKGSFSTLEIQRTEQGDSAMYLCASSRSGGLSYEQYFGPGTRLTVT.

The J gene is TRBJ2-2, the V gene TRBV18; TRBD1 aligns across 9 bases. The CDR3 spans 15 residues. Germline trimming cut 6 bases from V and 4 bases from J; bases unmatched to any gene: 6. CDR1 KGHSH and CDR2 LQKENI come from the germline V gene. CDR3 bases: TGTGCCAGCTCGGCCGGGACAGGGCTCACCGGGGAGCTGTTTTTT. Its protein product is CASSAGTGLTGELFF.

The chain recombines TRBV11-2 with TRBJ1-1; 8 bases agree with TRBD1. This CDR3 has 15 amino acids. V lost 3 bases and J lost 1; bases outside the gene matches: 4. The V gene's germline CDR1 is SGHAT and CDR2 FQNNGV. The CDR3 nucleotides are TGTGCCAGCAGCTTGACAGGGGACCCGAACACTGAAGCTTTCTTT. Translating gives CASSLTGDPNTEAFF.

J is TRBJ1-1 and V is TRBV9; the D gene is possibly TRBD1 (5 bases). The CDR3 length is 16 residues. Deletions cut 0 bases from V and 5 bases from J, with 17 bases between. Germline V gene lookup returns CDR1 SGDLS and CDR2 YYNGEE. The CDR3, as DNA: TGTGCCAGCAGCGTAGAGGGGCAGGGACGGGGGACTGAAGCTTTCTTT. It specifies CASSVEGQGRGTEAFF.

This clone was picked up one time. CDR3 amino acids: CASSFMGQGKETQYF. DNA of the CDR3: TGTGCCAGCAGCTTCATGGGACAGGGAAAAGAGACCCAGTACTTC. This rearrangement joins TRBV5-8 to TRBJ2-5; TRBD1 matches at 9 bases. The ends lost 2 bases at V and 3 bases at J; junction bases unmatched: 5. The germline CDR1 and CDR2 sequences are SGHTS and YDEGEE. CDR3 length: 15 residues.

Points on this clone: Other DNA sequences in this sample translate to the same CDR3. The rearrangement joins TRBV6-5 to TRBJ2-7, with a tentative D call TRBD1 (6 bases). The V gene's germline CDR1 is MNHEY and CDR2 SVGAGI. CDR3 length: 11 amino acids. Trimming removed 6 bases at V and 7 bases at J, with 10 bases between. The CDR3 coding sequence is TGTGCCAGCAGCCTTAGGGGGGAGCAGTACTTC. As protein: CASSLRGEQYF.

This chain uses TRBV2 with TRBJ1-6; 7 bases map to TRBD1. CDR1 is SNHLY and CDR2 is FYNNEI in the germline V gene. The V segment lost 6 bases and the J segment 12 bases; nucleotides outside the gene matches: 11. The CDR3 is 14 residues long. CDR3 nucleotides: TGTGCCAGCAGAACCCTGACAGGGACGGAACCCCTCCACTTT. Translation gives CASRTLTGTEPLHF.

The chain links TRBV9 to TRBJ2-3, with TRBD2 identical over 10 bases. Germline V CDR1 and CDR2: SGDLS, YYNGEE. Trimming cost V 0 bases and J 3 bases; bases outside gene matches: 4. This CDR3 spans 16 amino acids. CDR3 bases: TGTGCCAGCAGCGTAGAAGCGGGGGGGCCGACAGATACGCAGTATTTT. Its protein is CASSVEAGGPTDTQYF.

The V call is TRBV9, the J call TRBJ1-2; 7 nucleotides align to TRBD1. The V segment lost 0 bases and the J segment 8 bases; nucleotides outside the gene matches: 13. The CDR3 loop spans 16 amino acids. Germline V gene data show CDR1 as SGDLS and CDR2 as YYNGEE. CDR3 protein: CASSVGGPGGLQGYTF. The CDR3 nucleotides are TGTGCCAGCAGCGTAGGGGGCCCAGGGGGTCTACAAGGCTACACCTTC.

This clone is termed medium-sized. The J gene is TRBJ1-1, the V gene TRBV6-2 or TRBV6-3; D unresolved. This CDR3 is built from 15 residues. CDR1 and CDR2 (germline): MNHEY, SVGEGT. The V end lost 5 bases, the J end lost 4 bases, and 17 bases lay between the germline ends. The CDR3 sequence: CASSPSPDSTTEAFF. The CDR3 bases are TGTGCCAGCAGTCCATCTCCCGACTCGACCACTGAAGCTTTCTTT.

This rearrangement joins TRBV30 to TRBJ1-2, with TRBD1 identical over 8 bases. In germline, CDR1 is GTSNPN, CDR2 SVGIG (reference sequence). V lost 3 bases and J lost 4; bases outside the gene matches: 4. This CDR3 has 13 residues. CDR3 coding DNA: TGTGCCTGGAGCCGGGACAGGCCCTATGGCTACACCTTC. Translated, it gives CAWSRDRPYGYTF.

The V call is TRBV19, the J call TRBJ1-2; 7 bases fit TRBD1. This CDR3 contains 14 residues. From germline, CDR1 is LNHDA and CDR2 SQIVND (reference sequence). Losses at the gene ends were 5 bases for V and 3 bases for J; bases not matched to a gene: 6. CDR3 nucleotide sequence: TGTGCCAGTAGTTTTAAGACAGGGTACTATGGCTACACCTTC. As protein: CASSFKTGYYGYTF.

J is TRBJ2-1 and V is TRBV7-9; 10 positions match TRBD2. In germline, CDR1 is SEHNR, CDR2 FQNEAQ (reference sequence). V was pared by 5 bases and J by 7 bases, with 5 bases of the junction left unmatched. CDR3 size: 14 residues. The CDR3 region is CASSESGGANEQFF. The CDR3 DNA sequence: TGTGCCAGCAGCGAGAGCGGGGGGGCAAATGAGCAGTTCTTC. The whole variable domain, remainder taken from reference TRBV7-9 and TRBJ2-1, is DTGVSQNPRHKITKRGQNVTFRCDPISEHNRLYWYRQTLGQGPEFLTYFQNEAQLEKSRLLSDRFSAERPKGSFSTLEIQRTEQGDSAMYLCASSESGGANEQFFGPGTRLTVL.

This chain joins TRBV6-6 and TRBJ1-6, with D perhaps matching TRBD1 (5 bases). CDR1 and CDR2 (germline): MNHNY, SVGAGI (reference sequence). This CDR3 has 14 residues. V was shortened by 6 bases and J by 9 bases, with 15 bases between the two germline ends. CDR3 loop: CASSLQGRSSPLHF. The CDR3 DNA reads TGTGCCAGCAGCCTTCAGGGTAGGAGTTCACCCCTCCACTTT.

The gene calls are TRBV29-1 and TRBJ2-1; 8 nucleotides match TRBD2. The germline V gene has CDR1 SQVTM and CDR2 ANQGSEA. J lost 0 bases, V lost 2 bases, and 3 bases had no gene match. The CDR3 sequence is 15 residues long. CDR3 DNA: TGCAGCGTTGAAAAGCGGGGGACCTCCTACAATGAGCAGTTCTTC. Its protein is CSVEKRGTSYNEQFF.

The chain employs TRBV4-1 and TRBJ1-5; 8 bases match TRBD1. Germline values: CDR1 MGHRA, CDR2 YSYEKL. This CDR3 spans 14 amino acids. The J segment lost 6 bases and the V segment lost 4 bases, leaving 5 bases of the junction unmatched. In nucleotides, the CDR3 is TGCGCCAGCAGCCTGGACAGGGTAACTCAGCCCCAGCATTTT. It yields the protein CASSLDRVTQPQHF.

This clone was recorded only once. The chain combines TRBV9 with TRBJ2-2; TRBD1 agrees at 9 bases. CDR1 SGDLS and CDR2 YYNGEE come from the germline V gene. This CDR3 is built from 16 residues. V lost 0 bases to trimming and J lost 5 bases; unmatched junction nucleotides: 5. The DNA of the CDR3 is TGTGCCAGCAGCGTAGGCGGACAGGGGTGGACCGGGGAGCTGTTTTTT. Protein sequence: CASSVGGQGWTGELFF.